This T cell receptor (beta chain) came from a study of response to subunit inactivated influenza vaccine. Findings and limits, study-wide: Every seasonal influenza vaccination brings in few new T cells, the authors suggested.

MiXCR, applied by TCRdb to the RT-PCR reads, yields one record per CDR3 protein. The data contain about 780,000 distinct CDR3 sequences, about 18% of them singletons. As for this clonotype: Its antigen remains unknown.

The sample in question was PBMCs from blood, obtained about 5 days after vaccination. The sequence was collected from a man aged 50-60 years who received an inactivated influenza vaccine.

The CDR3 sequence: CASSPTTTGNNEQFF. The CDR3 bases are TGTGCCAGCTCACCAACAACTACAGGGAACAATGAGCAGTTCTTC. V usage is TRBV18 and J usage is TRBJ2-1, with D possibly being TRBD1 (6 bases). Germline CDR1 and CDR2: KGHSH and LQKENI. Trimming removed 2 bases from V and 5 bases from J, with 13 bases in between. The CDR3 has 15 residues.